The next 24 T cell receptor beta chains were all read from a single sample in a study of radiation and T cells in renal cell carcinoma (dated by TCRdb to 2020 to 2022). The time point label on this specimen signifies: baseline pretreatment blood. Sample treatment or condition, as interpreted from the label and publication: 15 Gy SBRT to primary tumor, nephrectomy 4 weeks later. Receptor amplification or capture employed the immunoSEQ multiplex PCR assay. Sourced from immuneACCESS, this table was stored by TCRdb with only in-frame sequences that have V and J called. A share of the clones is absent; for the studies checked, an unresolved V gene accounts for under half, and the remainder has no known explanation. In this sample the table shows around 140,000 clones, 70% to 90% of which occur a single time. The ten largest clones take up roughly 25% of the sample. The sample consisted of blood, taken from a patient whose treatment included radiotherapy and nephrectomy. These receptors originate from a woman aged 45 to 65 with renal cell carcinoma.

V usage is TRBV4-1 and J usage is TRBJ1-5, with 10 positions matching TRBD1. Trimming cost V 4 bases and J 4 bases; bases outside gene matches: 4. Looked up from germline, CDR1 is MGHRA and CDR2 is YSYEKL. This CDR3 spans 15 amino acids. CDR3 DNA: TGCGCCAGCAGCCGTGGGACAGGGGAAAATCAGCCCCAGCATTTT. Protein: CASSRGTGENQPQHF.

This rearrangement joins TRBV6-9 to TRBJ2-7, with 7 nucleotides matching TRBD1. In germline, CDR1 is MNHGY, CDR2 SVAAGI. CDR3 size: 14 residues. The J segment lost 5 bases and the V segment lost 2 bases, leaving 6 bases of the junction unmatched. The DNA of the CDR3 is TGTGCCAGCAGTTATCCACAGGGGAGACACGAGCAGTACTTC. Translation: CASSYPQGRHEQYF.

The chain couples TRBV10-1 to TRBJ2-3, with a weak D call TRBD2 (6 bases). The germline CDR1 and CDR2 sequences are WNHNN and SYGVQD (reference sequence). The CDR3 contains 14 residues. V lost 8 bases and J 2 bases, leaving 14 bases between the germline ends. The CDR3 bases are TGCGCCAGCTCACCGGGACTTGACACAGATACGCAGTATTTT. Amino acids: CASSPGLDTDTQYF.

The V gene is TRBV5-4, the J gene TRBJ1-2; 8 bases are shared with TRBD1. Per germline, CDR1 SGHNT and CDR2 YYREEE (reference sequence). The CDR3 has 13 amino acids. Losses at the gene ends were 4 bases for V and 7 bases for J; bases not matched to a gene: 6. As DNA, the CDR3 is TGTGCCAGCAGCCCCGGACAGGGTTTTGGCTACACCTTC. As protein: CASSPGQGFGYTF.

This chain joins TRBV7-3 and TRBJ2-2; D might be TRBD1 (6 bases). This CDR3 region has 13 residues. Trimming stripped 5 bases from V and 17 bases from J, with 21 bases between. Germline assignment: CDR1 SGHTA and CDR2 FQGTGA. CDR3 DNA: TGTGCCAGCAGCACTACCGGGACACCCCCCTACTTTTTT. It encodes CASSTTGTPPYFF.

This chain connects TRBV11-2 to TRBJ2-5; 7 bases fit TRBD1. This CDR3 is built from 15 residues. Germline V gene lookup returns CDR1 SGHAT and CDR2 FQNNGV. The V and J ends lost 5 bases and 2 bases, in that order; junction bases with no gene match: 8. CDR3 residues: CASSPPGTEQETQYF. The CDR3 nucleotides read TGTGCCAGCAGCCCGCCCGGGACAGAACAAGAGACCCAGTACTTC.

The V and J genes are TRBV6-5 and TRBJ2-7; D is perhaps TRBD1 or TRBD2 (5 bases each). Germline V gene data show CDR1 as MNHEY and CDR2 as SVGAGI. V was clipped by 5 bases and J by 6 bases, with 17 bases between them. CDR3 size: 14 residues. The chain's CDR3 is CASSPLRGGREQYF. The DNA of the CDR3 is TGTGCCAGCAGTCCTCTGAGGGGTGGGCGCGAGCAGTACTTC.

The gene calls are TRBV5-1 and TRBJ1-5; D unclear. V dropped 4 bases and J dropped 0 bases, with 8 bases sitting between them. CDR1 is SGHRS and CDR2 is YFSETQ in the germline V gene. The CDR3 length is 14 residues. CDR3 sequence reads: CASSRTDSNQPQHF. CDR3 DNA: TGCGCCAGCAGCCGGACGGATAGCAATCAGCCCCAGCATTTT.

The rearrangement joins TRBV6-1 to TRBJ1-3; D not certain. The V end was cut by 2 bases, the J end by 3 bases, with 8 bases between. Germline CDR1 and CDR2: MNHNS and SASEGT. This CDR3 spans 14 amino acids. CDR3 protein: CASSELAFGNTIYF. CDR3 nucleotide sequence: TGTGCCAGCAGTGAACTGGCTTTTGGAAACACCATATATTTT.

The rearrangement joins TRBV18 to TRBJ1-1; 7 nucleotides agree with TRBD1. CDR1 KGHSH and CDR2 LQKENI come from the germline V gene. This CDR3 region has 16 residues. Losses at the gene ends were 1 base for V and 0 bases for J; bases not matched to a gene: 5. CDR3 protein: CASSPRQGGMNTEAFF. The CDR3 nucleotides are TGTGCCAGCTCACCACGGCAGGGGGGGATGAACACTGAAGCTTTCTTT.

This rearrangement joins TRBV2 to TRBJ2-7; D not resolved. The CDR3 has 11 residues. V lost 1 base and J 3 bases, leaving 1 base between the germline ends. The germline CDR1 and CDR2 sequences are SNHLY and FYNNEI. The CDR3 region is CASSEGYEQYF. The CDR3 region has the DNA TGTGCCAGCAGTGAAGGCTACGAGCAGTACTTC.

The DNA of the CDR3 is TGTGCCAGCAGCACCCGGGTCGTCGGCACTGAAGCTTTCTTT. It codes for CASSTRVVGTEAFF. The chain carries TRBV5-4 and TRBJ1-1, with D unclear. From germline, CDR1 is SGHNT and CDR2 YYREEE (reference sequence). V lost 4 bases and J 4 bases, leaving 14 bases between the germline ends. CDR3 length: 14 amino acids. The full variable domain, rest sourced from reference TRBV5-4 and TRBJ1-1, is ETGVTQSPTHLIKTRGQQVTLRCSSQSGHNTVSWYQQALGQGPQFIFQYYREEENGRGNFPPRFSGLQFPNYSSELNVNALELDDSALYLCASSTRVVGTEAFFGQGTRLTVV.

CDR3 sequence (DNA): TGCGCCAGCAGCCAAGGCGGGCAGGGCCGGACCGGGGAGCTGTTTTTT. It specifies CASSQGGQGRTGELFF. The chain combines TRBV4-3 with TRBJ2-2, with D perhaps assigned TRBD1 or TRBD2 (5 bases each). Trimming cost V 1 base and J 5 bases, with 14 bases left between them. The CDR3 is made up of 16 amino acids. Germline V lookup: CDR1 LGHNA, CDR2 YSLEER.

The V and J genes are TRBV5-1 and TRBJ2-3; TRBD2 agrees at 8 bases. V shed 1 base, J shed 1 base, and the junction held 5 bases outside the gene matches. CDR1 is SGHRS, CDR2 YFSETQ, per germline. This CDR3 has 16 amino acids. In DNA form, the CDR3 reads TGCGCCAGCAGCTTGTCTTCGGGAGGGGGCACAGATACGCAGTATTTT. Its translation is CASSLSSGGGTDTQYF.

The DNA of the CDR3 is TGTGCATCGGACAGGGGGCGAGAACTAGCGGGGGGAAATGAGCAGTTCTTC. Translating it yields CASDRGRELAGGNEQFF. The chain employs TRBV5-8 and TRBJ2-1, with D perhaps matching TRBD2 (12 bases). Germline loops: CDR1 SGHTS, CDR2 YDEGEE. The CDR3 runs to 17 residues.

This clone turned up a few times. This chain's CDR3 is CASSSQRGQETQYF. Written as DNA, the CDR3 is TGTGCCAGCAGCTCCCAGCGAGGCCAAGAGACCCAGTACTTC. The chain is built from TRBV7-2 and TRBJ2-5, with D hard to call. Looked up from germline, CDR1 is SGHTA and CDR2 is FQGNSA. V shed 4 bases and J shed 1 base, with 10 bases lying between them. The CDR3 runs 14 residues.

The table lists this clone with a count of one. This chain links TRBV9 with TRBJ2-2; 8 bases align to TRBD2. CDR1 is SGDLS, CDR2 YYNGEE, per germline. With 3 bases clipped from V and 2 bases from J, the junction kept 6 bases outside the gene matches. The CDR3 contains 16 residues. The DNA of the CDR3 is TGTGCCAGCAGCGGTCCCGGGACTAGTAACACCGGGGAGCTGTTTTTT. This encodes CASSGPGTSNTGELFF.

This rearrangement joins TRBV9 to TRBJ1-5; TRBD1 agrees at 7 bases. Germline CDR1 reads SGDLS; CDR2 reads YYNGEE. V shed 3 bases and J 4 bases; nucleotides not matched to a gene: 4. This CDR3 comprises 14 residues. This chain's CDR3 is CASSAWDRNQPQHF. Here the CDR3 DNA reads TGTGCCAGCAGCGCCTGGGACAGAAATCAGCCCCAGCATTTT.

This clone was picked up a small number of times. The V and J genes are TRBV18 and TRBJ1-1; TRBD1 aligns across 10 bases. Germline-derived CDR1 and CDR2 are KGHSH and LQKENI. The CDR3 has 16 residues. V lost 1 base, J lost 5 bases, and 7 bases stayed unmatched. CDR3 in DNA: TGTGCCAGCTCACCACTGGGGACAGGGGCTGGGACTGAAGCTTTCTTT. It encodes CASSPLGTGAGTEAFF.

A note on this clone: This probably arose from a read error, given a far larger clone one base away. This chain connects TRBV7-8 to TRBJ1-1; D ambiguous. The length of the CDR3 is 11 residues. CDR1 is SGHVS, CDR2 FQNEAQ, per germline. The ends were cut back, 4 bases at V and 3 bases at J, with 3 bases in the middle. The CDR3 loop reads CASSYYTEAFF. Written as DNA, the CDR3 is TGTGCCAGCAGCTACTACACTGAAGCTTTCTTT.

The chain couples TRBV19 to TRBJ2-5; TRBD1 might be the D (5 bases). The V end lost 4 bases, the J end lost 0 bases, and 9 bases lay between the germline ends. The CDR3 totals 14 residues. CDR1 is LNHDA and CDR2 is SQIVND in the germline V gene (reference sequence). This CDR3 reads CASSRGAYQETQYF. DNA of the CDR3: TGTGCCAGTAGTAGGGGCGCGTACCAAGAGACCCAGTACTTC.

The chain combines TRBV6-6 with TRBJ2-7; no clear D. The V gene lost 8 bases and the J gene lost 0 bases, with 11 bases spanning the gap. This CDR3 comprises 13 residues. Germline lookup yields CDR1 MNHNY and CDR2 SVGAGI (reference sequence). CDR3 coding DNA: TGTGCCAGCCAAGGGTACCCCTCCTACGAGCAGTACTTC. Encoded protein: CASQGYPSYEQYF.

This clone has only a few counts. The chain couples TRBV6-6 to TRBJ1-1; maybe TRBD1 (6 bases). The CDR3 consists of 13 residues. V lost 5 bases and J lost 3, with 10 bases in between. Germline-derived CDR1 and CDR2 are MNHNY and SVGAGI (reference sequence). This CDR3 reads CASSAWTDTEAFF. Here the CDR3 DNA reads TGTGCCAGCAGTGCATGGACAGACACTGAAGCTTTCTTT.

The chain is built from TRBV9 and TRBJ1-6; unclear D gene. The germline V gene has CDR1 SGDLS and CDR2 YYNGEE. The germline V and J ends were trimmed by 0 bases and 0 bases, with 7 bases remaining between them. The CDR3 loop spans 16 amino acids. The CDR3, as DNA: TGTGCCAGCAGCGTAGGTCCGAGCTCCTATAATTCACCCCTCCACTTT. Translated: CASSVGPSSYNSPLHF.